The clone carrying this TCR beta chain appeared once. Its antigen is as yet unknown. This sample is drawn from a study of beta chain features in type 1 diabetes. General study points: Any HLA effect on TCRB rearrangement was left unresolved by small sub-analyses. Naive, central memory and Treg TCRB repertoires seemed to resemble each other more closely in patients than they did in healthy donors.

Every donor provided one heparinised blood draw, which averaged roughly 120 mL. cDNA synthesis used the whole RNA isolate, giving expressed TCRB sequences. Produced via immunoSEQ multiplex PCR; TCRdb's table is partial and in-frame only. The data hold some 200,000 clones, with 11% observed a single time. The germline V gene encodes CDR1 SGHAT and CDR2 FQNNGV. Trimming shortened V by 5 bases and J by 4 bases, and 17 bases separated the two germline ends. This CDR3 is built from 15 residues. Sequencing was performed on central memory CD4+ T cells from blood. V is TRBV11-2 and J is TRBJ2-5; maybe TRBD1 (6 bases). This TCR derives from a man aged 18 to 30 in good health. CDR3 protein: CASSPIRGPGETQYF. The CDR3 coding sequence is TGTGCCAGCAGCCCAATCAGGGGCCCGGGAGAGACCCAGTACTTC.